A single sample gave rise to the 16 T cell receptor beta chains below, sequenced in a study of T cells and Merkel cell carcinoma outcomes. Sequenced by immunoSEQ multiplex PCR; TCRdb stores in-frame clones only, minus some. This table has thousands of clones, approximately 81% appearing once. Sample: tumor tissue from Merkel cell carcinoma. The receptor set was obtained from a human donor with Merkel cell carcinoma.

V is TRBV18 and J is TRBJ2-5; TRBD2 might be the D (6 bases). The V end lost 3 bases, the J end lost 2 bases, and 10 bases lay between the germline ends. The germline V gene encodes CDR1 KGHSH and CDR2 LQKENI. The CDR3 extends over 14 amino acids. Here the CDR3 DNA reads TGTGCCAGCTCACCGGCGGGGAATCAAGAGACCCAGTACTTC. This encodes CASSPAGNQETQYF.

The rearrangement links TRBV5-4 to TRBJ1-2, with D possibly matching TRBD1 (6 bases). This CDR3 is built from 13 residues. Germline CDR1 reads SGHNT; CDR2 reads YYREEE (reference sequence). V lost 5 bases and J 6 bases, leaving 14 bases between the germline ends. In nucleotides, the CDR3 is TGTGCCAGCAGTTCCGGGGGCAGGGATGGCTACACCTTC. It is translated as CASSSGGRDGYTF.

In DNA, the CDR3 is TGTGCCAGCAGCCAGATCTCCGAAGAGACCCAGTACTTC. This encodes CASSQISEETQYF. The J gene is TRBJ2-5, the V gene TRBV11-1; D uncertain. V was clipped by 5 bases and J by 3 bases, with 10 bases between them. The CDR3 has 13 residues. Germline V CDR1 and CDR2: SGHAT, FQDESV (reference sequence).

This sequence joins TRBV18 and TRBJ2-3; D call uncertain. The length of the CDR3 is 13 residues. V was shortened by 2 bases and J by 3 bases, with 6 bases between the two germline ends. CDR1 KGHSH and CDR2 LQKENI come from the germline V gene. The CDR3 protein is CASSPVFTDTQYF. In DNA form, the CDR3 reads TGTGCCAGCTCACCAGTTTTTACAGATACGCAGTATTTT.

This clone occurred once. The V call is TRBV29-1, the J call TRBJ2-7; D assignment may be TRBD1 or TRBD2 (6 bases each). The CDR3 is 13 amino acids. Per germline, CDR1 SQVTM and CDR2 ANQGSEA. Deletions cut 5 bases from V and 7 bases from J, with 18 bases between. This CDR3 is CSVWTGGLGEQYF. The CDR3 region has the DNA TGCAGCGTTTGGACCGGGGGCTTGGGGGAGCAGTACTTC.

A few counts support this clone. One end of the junction varies from germline; a read error may be responsible. The chain links TRBV7-7 to TRBJ2-1; D remains ambiguous. The CDR3 loop spans 15 amino acids. CDR1 is SSHAT and CDR2 is FNYEAQ in the germline V gene (reference sequence). CDR3 coding DNA: TGTGCTAGCAGCTTAGACCGCAGCACCTACAATGAGCAGTTCTTC. This gives the protein CASSLDRSTYNEQFF.

CDR3 bases: TGTGCCAGCAGCTCGGGACTGCAAGAGACCCAGTACTTC. Translated, it gives CASSSGLQETQYF. This sequence joins TRBV11-2 and TRBJ2-5; possible D gene TRBD2, 6 bases. The CDR3 has 13 residues. Trimming pared 4 bases from V and 2 bases from J, leaving 8 bases between. The germline V gene has CDR1 SGHAT and CDR2 FQNNGV.

This chain links TRBV5-1 with TRBJ1-2; D uncertain. Germline CDR1 reads SGHRS; CDR2 reads YFSETQ. This CDR3 spans 13 amino acids. Trimming took 0 bases from V and 8 from J, leaving 11 bases between them. The CDR3 nucleotides read TGCGCCAGCAGCTTGGCTGGGGATAGAGGCTACACCTTC. As protein: CASSLAGDRGYTF.

V and J are TRBV9 and TRBJ1-1; no firm D call. V lost 0 bases and J lost 2, with 11 bases in between. Germline CDR1 reads SGDLS; CDR2 reads YYNGEE. The CDR3 is 15 amino acids. This CDR3 reads CASSVASASNTEAFF. CDR3 DNA: TGTGCCAGCAGCGTAGCTTCGGCAAGTAACACTGAAGCTTTCTTT.

The V call is TRBV7-2, the J call TRBJ2-7; TRBD1 aligns across 8 bases. With V trimmed by 1 base and J by 7 bases, 12 bases remained unmatched. This CDR3 region has 16 residues. CDR1 SGHTA and CDR2 FQGNSA come from the germline V gene. The CDR3 nucleotides are TGTGCCAGCAGCTTAGAGGCAGGGGGCCTCGCGGGGGAGCAGTACTTC. Protein: CASSLEAGGLAGEQYF. Filled out from reference TRBV7-2 and TRBJ2-7, the complete variable domain reads GAGVSQSPSNKVTEKGKDVELRCDPISGHTALYWYRQSLGQGLEFLIYFQGNSAPDKSGLPSDRFSAERTGGSVSTLTIQRTQQEDSAVYLCASSLEAGGLAGEQYFGPGTRLTVT.

The chain has TRBV5-6 and TRBJ1-1; unclear D gene. The CDR3 totals 14 residues. Trimming removed 2 bases at V and 1 base at J, with 9 bases between. Germline CDR1 reads SGHDT; CDR2 reads YYEEEE. The CDR3 DNA is TGTGCCAGCAGCTTTTTGTCAGCGAACACTGAAGCTTTCTTT. It codes for CASSFLSANTEAFF.

The chain employs TRBV14 and TRBJ2-7; 11 bases are shared with TRBD1. The germline V gene encodes CDR1 SGHDN and CDR2 FVKESK. Germline trimming cut 5 bases from V and 2 bases from J; bases unmatched to any gene: 5. This CDR3 spans 15 amino acids. The CDR3 loop reads CASSRGGQGAYEQYF. CDR3 in DNA: TGTGCCAGCAGCAGGGGGGGACAGGGGGCCTACGAGCAGTACTTC.

The rearrangement joins TRBV5-1 to TRBJ1-4, with D tentatively TRBD1 (6 bases). CDR3 length: 15 residues. Germline values: CDR1 SGHRS, CDR2 YFSETQ. Trimming took 0 bases from V and 5 from J, leaving 11 bases between them. This CDR3 is CASSLEGTSNEKLFF. CDR3 DNA: TGCGCCAGCAGCTTGGAGGGGACAAGCAATGAAAAACTGTTTTTT. The entire variable domain, with the rest obtained from reference TRBV5-1 and TRBJ1-4, is as follows: KAGVTQTPRYLIKTRGQQVTLSCSPISGHRSVSWYQQTPGQGLQFLFEYFSETQRNKGNFPGRFSGRQFSNSRSEMNVSTLELGDSALYLCASSLEGTSNEKLFFGSGTQLSVL.

The rearrangement joins TRBV18 to TRBJ2-1; the D gene is possibly TRBD1 (6 bases). This CDR3 has 16 residues. CDR1 is KGHSH and CDR2 is LQKENI in the germline V gene. V dropped 3 bases and J dropped 1 base, with 13 bases sitting between them. The CDR3 DNA is TGTGCCAGCTCACCTTCGACAGGTATATCCTACAATGAGCAGTTCTTC. This translates into CASSPSTGISYNEQFF.

This rearrangement joins TRBV7-9 to TRBJ2-3; 9 bases map to TRBD1. The CDR3 runs to 17 residues. V lost 4 bases, J lost 5 bases, and 13 bases stayed unmatched. Germline-derived CDR1 and CDR2 are SEHNR and FQNEAQ (reference sequence). Here the CDR3 reads CASSSTTDRGDRDTQYF. The DNA for the CDR3 is TGTGCCAGCAGCTCAACTACCGACAGGGGGGATAGAGATACGCAGTATTTT.

This clone has a single count. The CDR3 region has the DNA TGTGCCAGTAGTAACCCTCGGGACAGGAGGACGGAGAACTATGGCTACACCTTC. It specifies CASSNPRDRRTENYGYTF. The V gene is TRBV19, the J gene TRBJ1-2, with 8 nucleotides matching TRBD1. The germline gives CDR1 LNHDA, CDR2 SQIVND (reference sequence). The CDR3 has 18 amino acids. Trimming took 4 bases from V and 2 from J; bases not matched to a gene: 15.